This entry lists 11 T cell receptor beta chains sequenced from one sample in a study of T cell repertoires in cytomegalovirus infection. The antigens of these receptors remain unknown. MiXCR, run by TCRdb on the reads, gives a single entry per CDR3 protein. The repertoire consists of about 24,000 distinct CDR3 sequences, with roughly 20% occurring once and the leading ten covering over 80%. Sequencing used CD8+ T cells from cultured PBMCs, obtained from culture after CMV antigen stimulation. The source of these receptors is a human donor in good health (CMV status not recorded). Some clones in this sample may be carry-over from other donors' samples.

This chain joins TRBV19 and TRBJ2-7, with TRBD1 matching 7 bases. The CDR3 extends over 12 amino acids. V was pared by 8 bases and J by 2 bases, with 3 bases of the junction left unmatched. Germline loops: CDR1 LNHDA, CDR2 SQIVND (reference sequence). The CDR3 loop is CASRGQTYEQYF. CDR3 DNA: TGTGCCAGTCGGGGACAGACCTACGAGCAGTACTTC.

V gene TRBV12-5 combines with J gene TRBJ2-5; D not resolved. The CDR3 has 17 amino acids. Germline loops: CDR1 LGHNT, CDR2 FRNRAP. V was clipped by 2 bases and J by 2 bases, with 18 bases between them. The chain's CDR3 is CASGLLLKDGEQETQYF. CDR3 nucleotide sequence: TGTGCTAGTGGTTTGTTACTAAAGGACGGCGAACAAGAGACCCAGTACTTC.

The chain carries TRBV28 and TRBJ2-3; D may be TRBD1 (5 bases). The germline gives CDR1 MDHEN, CDR2 SYDVKM. This CDR3 is built from 14 residues. The germline V and J ends were trimmed by 3 bases and 14 bases, with 21 bases remaining between them. The CDR3 loop is CASSLEWLGLTTYF. In DNA, the CDR3 is TGTGCCAGCAGTTTGGAATGGTTGGGGCTAACCACGTATTTT.

This clonotype appeared a few times. The rearrangement links TRBV27 to TRBJ2-2; a weak D match, TRBD2 (5 bases). Germline V lookup: CDR1 MNHEY, CDR2 SMNVEV (reference sequence). The CDR3 consists of 15 residues. The V gene lost 5 bases and the J gene lost 4 bases, with 14 bases spanning the gap. The DNA for the CDR3 is TGTGCCAGCAGTCTCCGGACGGGGTCCACCGGGGAGCTGTTTTTT. Translated: CASSLRTGSTGELFF.

V and J are TRBV7-9 and TRBJ2-1; D uncertain. The CDR3 contains 15 residues. V dropped 2 bases and J dropped 0 bases, with 8 bases sitting between them. In germline, CDR1 is SEHNR, CDR2 FQNEAQ (reference sequence). The CDR3 is CASSLSESSYNEQFF. The CDR3 DNA follows: TGTGCCAGCAGCTTATCGGAAAGCTCCTACAATGAGCAGTTCTTC.

This clonotype was seen at least ten times. This chain joins TRBV7-8 and TRBJ2-3, with D perhaps TRBD1 or TRBD2 (5 bases each). V lost 1 base and J lost 0, with 14 bases in between. CDR3 size: 17 residues. Germline values: CDR1 SGHVS, CDR2 FQNEAQ. The CDR3 sequence is CASSLEPGLASTDTQYF. CDR3 DNA sequence: TGTGCCAGCAGCTTAGAACCGGGGCTGGCTAGCACAGATACGCAGTATTTT.

This clonotype showed up many times. V gene TRBV7-2 combines with J gene TRBJ1-2, with TRBD1 matching over 9 bases. Trimming removed 4 bases from V and 4 bases from J; junction bases left unmatched: 7. The CDR3 totals 15 residues. Germline loops: CDR1 SGHTA, CDR2 FQGNSA. For the CDR3, the DNA is TGTGCCAGCAGCTCTTGGACAGGGGACCGCTATGGCTACACCTTC. This translates into CASSSWTGDRYGYTF.

This clonotype was recorded at least ten times. The V and J genes are TRBV29-1 and TRBJ2-1; tentative D call: TRBD1 (5 bases). The germline gives CDR1 SQVTM, CDR2 ANQGSEA. With 4 bases removed from V and 9 bases from J, the gap between germline ends came to 10 bases. CDR3 length: 11 amino acids. The DNA for the CDR3 is TGCAGCGTTGGGGAAGGGGCTGAGCAGTTCTTC. It specifies CSVGEGAEQFF.

The chain has TRBV25-1 and TRBJ2-3; 12 bases match TRBD2. The J segment lost 4 bases and the V segment lost 7 bases, leaving 18 bases of the junction unmatched. The CDR3 length is 19 residues. The germline CDR1 and CDR2 sequences are MGHDK and SYGVNS. The CDR3 is CASTNGLAGSSHTSDTQYF. DNA of the CDR3: TGTGCCAGCACGAATGGACTAGCGGGGTCCTCCCATACTTCAGATACGCAGTATTTT.

This clonotype was observed a few times. The chain employs TRBV6-1 and TRBJ1-1, with 9 nucleotides matching TRBD1. From germline, CDR1 is MNHNS and CDR2 SASEGT. V shed 10 bases, J shed 5 bases, and the junction held 14 bases outside the gene matches. The CDR3 has 15 amino acids. The DNA of the CDR3 is TGTGCCACCGCGGCTCTGACAGGGGGTTATACTGAAGCTTTCTTT. It encodes CATAALTGGYTEAFF.

The chain recombines TRBV14 with TRBJ2-5; TRBD2 matches at 10 bases. The germline CDR1 and CDR2 sequences are SGHDN and FVKESK. V lost 1 base, J lost 2 bases, and 7 bases stayed unmatched. CDR3 size: 17 residues. CDR3 in DNA: TGTGCCAGCAGCCAAGGCCTAGCGGGGGAAAAGCAAGAGACCCAGTACTTC. It encodes CASSQGLAGEKQETQYF.